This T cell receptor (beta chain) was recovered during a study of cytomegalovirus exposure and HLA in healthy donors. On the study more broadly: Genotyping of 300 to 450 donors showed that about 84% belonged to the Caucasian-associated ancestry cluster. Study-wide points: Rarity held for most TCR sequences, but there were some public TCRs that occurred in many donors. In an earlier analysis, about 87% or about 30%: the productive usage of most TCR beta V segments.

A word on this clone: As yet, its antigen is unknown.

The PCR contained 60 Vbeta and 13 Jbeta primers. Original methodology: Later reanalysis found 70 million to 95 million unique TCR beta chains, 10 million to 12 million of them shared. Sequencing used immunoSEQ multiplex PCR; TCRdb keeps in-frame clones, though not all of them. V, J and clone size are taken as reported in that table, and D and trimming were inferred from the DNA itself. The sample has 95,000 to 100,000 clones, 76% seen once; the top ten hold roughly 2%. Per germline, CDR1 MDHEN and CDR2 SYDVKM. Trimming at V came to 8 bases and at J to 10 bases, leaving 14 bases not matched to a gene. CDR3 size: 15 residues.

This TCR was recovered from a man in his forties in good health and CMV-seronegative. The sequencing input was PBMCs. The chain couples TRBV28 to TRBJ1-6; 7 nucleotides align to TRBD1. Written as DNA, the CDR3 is TGTGCCAGCTTACTTCACAGGGGAGGAATCTCACCCCTCCACTTT. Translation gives CASLLHRGGISPLHF. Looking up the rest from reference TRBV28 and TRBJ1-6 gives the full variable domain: DVKVTQSSRYLVKRTGEKVFLECVQDMDHENMFWYRQDPGLGLRLIYFSYDVKMKEKGDIPEGYSVSREKKERFSLILESASTNQTSMYLCASLLHRGGISPLHFGNGTRLTVT.